The following is a T cell receptor beta chain sequence with its context. Its antigen remains unknown. Germline V gives CDR1 SGDLS, CDR2 YYNGEE. V was cut by 7 bases and J by 3 bases, with 10 bases left in between. The CDR3 length is 12 residues. The sample comes from a study of neoadjuvant anti-PD-1 for oral cavity cancer. Study in general: Around day 43, patients without progression received a fourth nivolumab dose before surgery. The study's findings and limits: TCR analyses covered only a few patients per response group.

The data were produced by immunoSEQ multiplex PCR, yet TCRdb's version contains in-frame clones alone and is incomplete. Of some 40,000 clones listed, around 40% were seen once; the top ten hold approximately 16%. As for time point: after neoadjuvant nivolumab, at surgical resection. These newly diagnosed stage II-IVA oral cavity squamous cell carcinoma patients had no prior systemic or radiation treatment. Sequenced material: tumor tissue, taken after nivolumab (anti-PD-1) treatment. This chain links TRBV9 with TRBJ1-1; D might be TRBD1 (5 bases). The origin of this receptor is a person between 35 and 79 years old with oral cavity squamous cell carcinoma. The CDR3 region is CASAGAHTEAFF. CDR3 DNA: TGTGCCAGCGCTGGGGCACACACTGAAGCTTTCTTT.